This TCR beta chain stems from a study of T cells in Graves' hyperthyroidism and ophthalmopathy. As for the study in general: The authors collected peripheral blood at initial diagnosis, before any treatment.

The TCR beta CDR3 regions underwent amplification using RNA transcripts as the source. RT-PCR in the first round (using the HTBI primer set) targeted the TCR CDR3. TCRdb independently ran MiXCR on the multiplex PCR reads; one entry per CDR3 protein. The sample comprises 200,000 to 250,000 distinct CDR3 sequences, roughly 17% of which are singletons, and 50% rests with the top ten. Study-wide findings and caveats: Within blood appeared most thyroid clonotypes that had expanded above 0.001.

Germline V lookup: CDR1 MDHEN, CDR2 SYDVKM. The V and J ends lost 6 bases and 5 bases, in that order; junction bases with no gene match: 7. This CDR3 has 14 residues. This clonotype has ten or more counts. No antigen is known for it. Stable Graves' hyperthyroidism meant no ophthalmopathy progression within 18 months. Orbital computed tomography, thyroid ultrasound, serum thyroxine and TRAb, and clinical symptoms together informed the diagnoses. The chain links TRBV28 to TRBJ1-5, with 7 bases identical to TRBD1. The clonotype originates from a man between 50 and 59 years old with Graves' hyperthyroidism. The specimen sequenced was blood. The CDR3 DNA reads TGTGCCAGCAGCATCGACAGGGAAGATCAGCCCCAGCATTTT. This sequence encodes CASSIDREDQPQHF.